The T cell receptor beta chain described here comes from a study of CD8+ T cells in alopecia areata. V lost 5 bases to trimming and J lost 2 bases; unmatched junction nucleotides: 3. This CDR3 contains 16 residues. Germline V CDR1 and CDR2: LNHDA, SQIVND (reference sequence). RNA, once extracted, was reverse transcribed into cDNA for use as the sequencing template. Produced via immunoSEQ multiplex PCR; TCRdb's table is partial and in-frame only. In the table there are 140,000 to 150,000 clones, around 86% of which are singletons. About this clone itself: Its antigen is unknown.

Sorted out of PBMCs were CD4+ T cells and CD8+ T cells. Study results and limitations: The study also sequences resident alphabeta T cells of normal skin in scalp samples. The study found higher clonality in lesional than normal scalp, especially in alopecia totalis/universalis.

This specimen consisted of CD8+ T cells sorted from blood, obtained at week 0. The TCR sequence derives from a human donor with alopecia areata. The chain carries TRBV19 and TRBJ2-1, with 13 bases matching TRBD2. The chain's CDR3 is CASSLGLAGTYNEQFF. In DNA form, the CDR3 reads TGTGCCAGTAGTTTGGGACTAGCGGGAACCTACAATGAGCAGTTCTTC.